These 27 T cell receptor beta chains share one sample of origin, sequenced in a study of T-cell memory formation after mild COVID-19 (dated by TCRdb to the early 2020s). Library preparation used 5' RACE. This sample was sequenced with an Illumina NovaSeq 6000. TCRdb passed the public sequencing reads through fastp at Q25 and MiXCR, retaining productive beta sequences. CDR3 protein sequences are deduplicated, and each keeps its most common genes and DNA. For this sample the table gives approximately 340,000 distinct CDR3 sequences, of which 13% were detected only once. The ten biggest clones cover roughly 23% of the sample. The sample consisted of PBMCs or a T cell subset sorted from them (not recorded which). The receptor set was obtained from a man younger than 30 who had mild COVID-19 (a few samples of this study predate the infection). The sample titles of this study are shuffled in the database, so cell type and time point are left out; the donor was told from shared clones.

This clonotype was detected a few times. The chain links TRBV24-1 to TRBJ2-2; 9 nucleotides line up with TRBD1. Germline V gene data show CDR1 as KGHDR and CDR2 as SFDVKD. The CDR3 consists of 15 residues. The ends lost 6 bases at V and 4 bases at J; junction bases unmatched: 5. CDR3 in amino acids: CATSQRTGVTGELFF. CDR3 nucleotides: TGTGCCACCAGTCAACGGACAGGGGTCACCGGGGAGCTGTTTTTT.

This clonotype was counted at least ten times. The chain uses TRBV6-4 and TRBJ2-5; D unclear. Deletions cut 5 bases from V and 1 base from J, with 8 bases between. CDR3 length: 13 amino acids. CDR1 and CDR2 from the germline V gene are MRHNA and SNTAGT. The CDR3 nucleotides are TGTGCCAGCAGTCCCTCGCCCCAAGAGACCCAGTACTTC. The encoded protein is CASSPSPQETQYF.

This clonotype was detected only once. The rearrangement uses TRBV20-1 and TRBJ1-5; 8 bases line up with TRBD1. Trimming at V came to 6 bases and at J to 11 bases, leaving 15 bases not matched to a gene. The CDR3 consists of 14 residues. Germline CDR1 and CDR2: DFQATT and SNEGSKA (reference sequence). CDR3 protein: CSASTGGSPLSQHF. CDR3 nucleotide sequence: TGCAGTGCCTCTACAGGGGGGTCTCCTTTGTCCCAGCATTTT.

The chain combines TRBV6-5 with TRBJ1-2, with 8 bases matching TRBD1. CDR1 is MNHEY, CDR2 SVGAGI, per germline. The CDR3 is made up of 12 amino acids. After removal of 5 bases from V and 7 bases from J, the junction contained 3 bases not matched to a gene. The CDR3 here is CASSQGAGGYTF. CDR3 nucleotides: TGTGCCAGCAGTCAGGGGGCCGGTGGCTACACCTTC.

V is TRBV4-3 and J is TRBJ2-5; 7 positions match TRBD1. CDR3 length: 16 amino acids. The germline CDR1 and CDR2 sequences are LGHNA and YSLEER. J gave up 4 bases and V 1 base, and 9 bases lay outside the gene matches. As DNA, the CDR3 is TGCGCCAGCAGCCAAGGGGGGACAGCCTACCCAGAGACCCAGTACTTC. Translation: CASSQGGTAYPETQYF.

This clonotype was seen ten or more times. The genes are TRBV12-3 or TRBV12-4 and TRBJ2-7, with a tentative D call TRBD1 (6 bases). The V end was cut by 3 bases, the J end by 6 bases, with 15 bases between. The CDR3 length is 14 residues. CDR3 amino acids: CASSFNRELGEQYF. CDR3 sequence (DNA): TGTGCCAGCAGTTTCAACAGGGAGCTCGGCGAGCAGTACTTC.

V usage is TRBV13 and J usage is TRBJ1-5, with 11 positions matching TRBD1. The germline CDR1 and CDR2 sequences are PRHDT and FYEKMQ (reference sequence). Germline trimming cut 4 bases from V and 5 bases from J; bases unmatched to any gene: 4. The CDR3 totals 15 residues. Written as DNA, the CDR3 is TGTGCCAGCAGCTCCTGGGGACAGGGGGATCAGCCCCAGCATTTT. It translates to CASSSWGQGDQPQHF.

CDR3 residues: CASSFGLKETQYF. The CDR3 DNA reads TGTGCCAGCAGTTTTGGGCTTAAAGAGACCCAGTACTTC. This rearrangement joins TRBV6-5 to TRBJ2-5; D uncertain. The germline V gene has CDR1 MNHEY and CDR2 SVGAGI. V was shortened by 4 bases and J by 3 bases, with 9 bases between the two germline ends. This CDR3 contains 13 residues.

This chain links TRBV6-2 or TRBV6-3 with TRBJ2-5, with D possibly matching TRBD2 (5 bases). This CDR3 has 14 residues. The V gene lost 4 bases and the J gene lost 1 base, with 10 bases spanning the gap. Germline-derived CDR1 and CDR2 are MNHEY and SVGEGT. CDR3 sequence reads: CASSWLASQETQYF. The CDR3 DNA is TGTGCCAGCAGTTGGCTAGCCTCCCAAGAGACCCAGTACTTC.

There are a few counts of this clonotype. In nucleotides, the CDR3 is TGCAGTGTAGGTGTGGGGCCCAGCGGCTACACCTTC. Translating gives CSVGVGPSGYTF. The chain has TRBV20-1 and TRBJ1-2; perhaps TRBD1 as D (5 bases). This CDR3 spans 12 amino acids. The ends were cut back, 7 bases at V and 8 bases at J, with 17 bases in the middle. Germline loops: CDR1 DFQATT, CDR2 SNEGSKA (reference sequence).

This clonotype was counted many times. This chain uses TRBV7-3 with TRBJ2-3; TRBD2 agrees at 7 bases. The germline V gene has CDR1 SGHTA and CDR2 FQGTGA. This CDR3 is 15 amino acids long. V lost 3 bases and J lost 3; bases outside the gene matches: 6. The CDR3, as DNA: TGTGCCAGCAGCTTTGGGGGGGGATTGACAGATACGCAGTATTTT. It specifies CASSFGGGLTDTQYF.

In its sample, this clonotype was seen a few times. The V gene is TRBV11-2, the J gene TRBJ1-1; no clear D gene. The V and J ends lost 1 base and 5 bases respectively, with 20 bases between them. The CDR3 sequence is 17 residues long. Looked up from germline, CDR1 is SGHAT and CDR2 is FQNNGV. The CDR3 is CASSLVQLTKSGTEAFF. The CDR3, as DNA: TGTGCCAGCAGCTTAGTCCAATTGACAAAGTCGGGGACTGAAGCTTTCTTT.

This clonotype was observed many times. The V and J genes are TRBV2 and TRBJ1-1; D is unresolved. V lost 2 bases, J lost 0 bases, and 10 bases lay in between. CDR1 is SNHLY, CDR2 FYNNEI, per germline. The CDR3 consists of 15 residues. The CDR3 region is CASSELLLLNTEAFF. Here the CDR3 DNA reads TGTGCCAGCAGTGAATTGTTACTGTTGAACACTGAAGCTTTCTTT.

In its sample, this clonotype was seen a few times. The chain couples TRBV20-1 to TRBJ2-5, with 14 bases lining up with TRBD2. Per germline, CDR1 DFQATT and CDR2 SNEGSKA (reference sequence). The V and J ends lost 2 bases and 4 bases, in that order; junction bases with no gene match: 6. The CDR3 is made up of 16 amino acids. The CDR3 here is CSARPIGLAGGETQYF. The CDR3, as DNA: TGCAGTGCTAGACCGATAGGACTAGCGGGAGGAGAGACCCAGTACTTC.

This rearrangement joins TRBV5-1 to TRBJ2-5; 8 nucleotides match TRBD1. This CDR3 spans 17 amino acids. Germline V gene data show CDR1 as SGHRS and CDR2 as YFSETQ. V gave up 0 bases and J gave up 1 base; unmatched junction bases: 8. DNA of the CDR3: TGCGCCAGCAGCTTGGCCTCCCGGACAGGGATCCAAGAGACCCAGTACTTC. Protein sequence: CASSLASRTGIQETQYF.

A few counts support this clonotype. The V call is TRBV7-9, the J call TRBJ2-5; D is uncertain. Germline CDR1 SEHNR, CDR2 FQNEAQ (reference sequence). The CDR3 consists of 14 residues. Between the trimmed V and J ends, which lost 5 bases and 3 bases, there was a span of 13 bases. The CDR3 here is CASSQRRVEETQYF. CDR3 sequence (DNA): TGTGCCAGCAGCCAACGACGCGTGGAAGAGACCCAGTACTTC. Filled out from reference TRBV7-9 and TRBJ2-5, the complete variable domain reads DTGVSQNPRHKITKRGQNVTFRCDPISEHNRLYWYRQTLGQGPEFLTYFQNEAQLEKSRLLSDRFSAERPKGSFSTLEIQRTEQGDSAMYLCASSQRRVEETQYFGPGTRLLVL.

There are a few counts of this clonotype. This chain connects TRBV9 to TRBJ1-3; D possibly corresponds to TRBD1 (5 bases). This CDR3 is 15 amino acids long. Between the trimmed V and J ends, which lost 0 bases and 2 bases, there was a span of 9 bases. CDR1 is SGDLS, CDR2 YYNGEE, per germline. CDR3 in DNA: TGTGCCAGCAGCGTAGCCCGGGGGACTGGAAACACCATATATTTT. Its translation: CASSVARGTGNTIYF.

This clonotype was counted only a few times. CDR3 sequence (DNA): TGCGCCAGCAGCCAAGAACAGGGGCCGCAACGGATAGAAGCTTTCTTT. Its protein product is CASSQEQGPQRIEAFF. The rearrangement joins TRBV4-1 to TRBJ1-1; the match to TRBD1 covers 7 bases. The CDR3 totals 16 residues. Germline V lookup: CDR1 MGHRA, CDR2 YSYEKL. Trimming cost V 0 bases and J 8 bases; bases outside gene matches: 12.

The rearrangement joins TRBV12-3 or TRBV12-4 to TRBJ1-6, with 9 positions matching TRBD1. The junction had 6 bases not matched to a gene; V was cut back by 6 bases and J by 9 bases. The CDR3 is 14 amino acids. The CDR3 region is CASSPDRGGSPLHF. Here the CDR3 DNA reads TGTGCCAGCAGCCCGGACAGGGGAGGTTCACCCCTCCACTTT.

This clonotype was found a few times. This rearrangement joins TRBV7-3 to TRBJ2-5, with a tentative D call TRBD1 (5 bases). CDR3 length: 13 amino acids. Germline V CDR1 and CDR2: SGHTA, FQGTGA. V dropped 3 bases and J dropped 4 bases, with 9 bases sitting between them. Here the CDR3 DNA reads TGTGCCAGCAGCTTTGACAGAGGAGAGACCCAGTACTTC. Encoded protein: CASSFDRGETQYF.

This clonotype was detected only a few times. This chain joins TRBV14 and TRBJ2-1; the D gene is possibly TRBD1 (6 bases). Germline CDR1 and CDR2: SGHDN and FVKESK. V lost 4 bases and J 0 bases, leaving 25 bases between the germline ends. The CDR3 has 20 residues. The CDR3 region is CASSLRPQRAGANSYNEQFF. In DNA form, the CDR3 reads TGTGCCAGCAGCCTCCGACCCCAACGGGCAGGGGCGAACTCCTACAATGAGCAGTTCTTC.

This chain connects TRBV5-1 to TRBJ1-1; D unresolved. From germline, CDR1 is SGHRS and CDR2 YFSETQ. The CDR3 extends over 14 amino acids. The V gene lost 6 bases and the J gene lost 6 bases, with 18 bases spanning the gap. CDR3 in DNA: TGCGCCAGCAACGCAGACATAAGGTACGCTGAAGCTTTCTTT. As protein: CASNADIRYAEAFF. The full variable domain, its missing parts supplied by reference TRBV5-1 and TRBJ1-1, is KAGVTQTPRYLIKTRGQQVTLSCSPISGHRSVSWYQQTPGQGLQFLFEYFSETQRNKGNFPGRFSGRQFSNSRSEMNVSTLELGDSALYLCASNADIRYAEAFFGQGTRLTVV.

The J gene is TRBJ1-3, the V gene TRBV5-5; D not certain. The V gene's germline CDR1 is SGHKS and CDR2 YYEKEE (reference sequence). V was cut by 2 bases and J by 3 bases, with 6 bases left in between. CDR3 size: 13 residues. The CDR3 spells CASSFLDGNTIYF. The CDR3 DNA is TGTGCCAGCAGCTTTCTTGATGGAAACACCATATATTTT. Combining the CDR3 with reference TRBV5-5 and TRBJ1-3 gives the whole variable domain DAGVTQSPTHLIKTRGQQVTLRCSPISGHKSVSWYQQVLGQGPQFIFQYYEKEERGRGNFPDRFSARQFPNYSSELNVNALLLGDSALYLCASSFLDGNTIYFGEGSWLTVV.

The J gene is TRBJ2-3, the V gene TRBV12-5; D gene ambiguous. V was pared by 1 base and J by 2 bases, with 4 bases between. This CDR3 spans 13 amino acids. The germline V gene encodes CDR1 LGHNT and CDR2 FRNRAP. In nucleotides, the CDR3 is TGTGCTAGTGGTTTGGGGCCCACAGATACGCAGTATTTT. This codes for CASGLGPTDTQYF.

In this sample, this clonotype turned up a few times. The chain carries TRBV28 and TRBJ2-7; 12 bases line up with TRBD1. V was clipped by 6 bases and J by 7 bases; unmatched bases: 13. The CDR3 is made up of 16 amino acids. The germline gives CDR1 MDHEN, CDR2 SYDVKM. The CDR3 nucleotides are TGTGCCAGCAGCCATAAACCGGGACAGGGGGCGCGGGAGCAGTACGTC. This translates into CASSHKPGQGAREQYV.

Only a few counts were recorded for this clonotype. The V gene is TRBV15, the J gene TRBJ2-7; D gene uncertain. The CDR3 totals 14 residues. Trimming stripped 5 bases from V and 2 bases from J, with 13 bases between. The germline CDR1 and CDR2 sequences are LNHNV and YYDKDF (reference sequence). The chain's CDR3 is CATSPGNRPYEQYV. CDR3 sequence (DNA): TGTGCCACCAGCCCCGGAAACAGACCCTACGAGCAGTACGTC.

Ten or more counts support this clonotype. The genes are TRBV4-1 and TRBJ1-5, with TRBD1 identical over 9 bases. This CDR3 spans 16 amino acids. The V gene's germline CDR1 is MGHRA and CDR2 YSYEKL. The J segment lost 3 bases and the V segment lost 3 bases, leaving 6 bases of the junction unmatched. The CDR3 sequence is CASSQPGQGPNQPQHF. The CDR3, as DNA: TGCGCCAGCAGCCAGCCGGGACAGGGTCCCAATCAGCCCCAGCATTTT.